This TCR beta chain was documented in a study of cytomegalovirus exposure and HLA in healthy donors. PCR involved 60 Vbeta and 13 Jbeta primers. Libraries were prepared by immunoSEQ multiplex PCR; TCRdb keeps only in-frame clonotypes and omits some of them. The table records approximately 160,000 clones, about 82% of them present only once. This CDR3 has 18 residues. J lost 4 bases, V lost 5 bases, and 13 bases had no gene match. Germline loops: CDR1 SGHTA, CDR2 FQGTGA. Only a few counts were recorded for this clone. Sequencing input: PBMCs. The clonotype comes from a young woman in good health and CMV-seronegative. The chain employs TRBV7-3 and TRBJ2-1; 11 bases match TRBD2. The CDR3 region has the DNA TGTGCCAGCAGCCCGGGGACTAGCGGTACGGGTCGGTACAATGAGCAGTTCTTC. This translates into CASSPGTSGTGRYNEQFF.